This T cell receptor beta chain was sequenced during a study of shared clonotypes between healthy human individuals. The protocol was immunoSEQ multiplex PCR, while the TCRdb copy is restricted to in-frame clones and leaves out a portion. The sample has fewer than 1.6 million clones, just under 99% seen once. The CDR3 consists of 13 residues. Germline V CDR1 and CDR2: SGHRS, YFSETQ. The V end lost 0 bases, the J end lost 5 bases, and 6 bases lay between the germline ends. A few counts support this clone. Other DNA sequences within the sample encode an identical CDR3. Sequences were obtained from naive CD4+ T cells sorted from blood. Subset indicated: CD45RA+ positively selected. The rearrangement uses TRBV5-1 and TRBJ1-5; tentatively, D is TRBD1 (6 bases). This TCR was sampled from a man younger than 45 in good health. The CDR3 sequence is CASSLAGDQPQHF. The CDR3 DNA follows: TGCGCCAGCAGCTTGGCAGGGGATCAGCCCCAGCATTTT.